A single sample gave rise to the 20 T cell receptor beta chains below, sequenced in a study of CD8 T cells in ankylosing spondylitis. TCRdb reprocessed the 5' RACE reads with MiXCR, giving one entry per CDR3 protein. This table has some 130,000 distinct CDR3 sequences, around 9.3% appearing once. The sample was blood, either unsorted or a sorted T cell fraction (not recorded which). The receptors derive from a male donor with ankylosing spondylitis or in good health (not recorded which).

For this clonotype: A much larger clone is a single base away; this may be a read error. The chain links TRBV6-2 or TRBV6-3 to TRBJ1-5; D is possibly TRBD1 (5 bases). CDR3 size: 17 residues. Germline assignment: CDR1 MNHEY and CDR2 SVGEGT. The CDR3 nucleotides are TGTGCCAGCAGCAAGGATGGCGACAGATTGGTTCCTCAGACCCAGCATTTT. This translates into CASSKDGDRLVPQTQHF.

This clonotype was seen at least ten times. The chain uses TRBV20-1 and TRBJ2-5; TRBD2 matches at 9 bases. CDR1 DFQATT and CDR2 SNEGSKA come from the germline V gene (reference sequence). J gave up 1 base and V 4 bases, and 1 base lay outside the gene matches. The CDR3 is made up of 13 amino acids. The CDR3 loop reads CSAISGSQETQYF. The CDR3 nucleotides read TGCAGTGCTATTAGCGGGAGCCAAGAGACCCAGTACTTC.

Regarding this clonotype: A junction boundary mismatches the germline segment, possibly from a read error. The rearrangement joins TRBV5-1 to TRBJ2-5; D may match TRBD1 or TRBD2 (5 bases each). Germline lookup yields CDR1 SGHRS and CDR2 YFSETQ. This CDR3 region has 16 residues. CDR3 sequence reads: CASSLGPGTVQETQYF. The CDR3 DNA reads as TGCGCCAGCAGTTTGGGTCCGGGGACCGTACAAGAGACCCAGTACTTC. The variable domain in full, with the rest retrieved from reference TRBV5-1 and TRBJ2-5, is KAGVTQTPRYLIKTRGQQVTLSCSPISGHRSVSWYQQTPGQGLQFLFEYFSETQRNKGNFPGRFSGRQFSNSRSEMNVSTLELGDSALYLCASSLGPGTVQETQYFGPGTRLLVL.

This clonotype was detected many times. The chain has TRBV10-3 and TRBJ2-7; 10 bases agree with TRBD2. The CDR3 is 14 amino acids. The junction had 6 bases not matched to a gene; V was cut back by 7 bases and J by 3 bases. Germline CDR1 and CDR2: ENHRY and SYGVKD. This CDR3 reads CAINSGRAFYEQYF. The CDR3, as DNA: TGTGCCATCAACAGCGGGAGGGCCTTCTACGAGCAGTACTTC.

This clonotype has more than one count but fewer than ten. The CDR3 region is CASWSPEQLGLIVAKNIQYF. The CDR3 DNA reads TGTGCCAGCTGGTCTCCGGAGCAGCTGGGATTAATCGTAGCCAAAAACATTCAGTACTTC. The chain recombines TRBV6-4 with TRBJ2-4, with D unresolved. CDR3 length equals 20 residues. Looked up from germline, CDR1 is MRHNA and CDR2 is SNTAGT. Trimming removed 8 bases at V and 0 bases at J, with 29 bases between.

This clonotype was found many times. V usage is TRBV20-1 and J usage is TRBJ1-2, with a tentative D call TRBD1 (5 bases). V was cut by 7 bases and J by 6 bases, with 24 bases left in between. The CDR3 totals 15 residues. Germline V gives CDR1 DFQATT, CDR2 SNEGSKA (reference sequence). Here the CDR3 DNA reads TGCAGTGTTGCTATAGGACACAGAGTCTACAATGGCTACACCTTC. Its protein is CSVAIGHRVYNGYTF.

This clonotype was observed many times. The CDR3 spells CSASGRVGPYEQYF. CDR3 DNA: TGCAGTGCTAGCGGGAGGGTAGGGCCCTACGAGCAGTACTTC. The V gene is TRBV20-1, the J gene TRBJ2-7; 8 nucleotides align to TRBD2. Unmatched junction bases numbered 6, after V lost 3 bases and J lost 2 bases. The CDR3 runs 14 residues. Germline values: CDR1 DFQATT, CDR2 SNEGSKA (reference sequence).

This clonotype was seen at least ten times. This rearrangement joins TRBV10-3 to TRBJ2-2; the match to TRBD1 covers 7 bases. Looked up from germline, CDR1 is ENHRY and CDR2 is SYGVKD. This CDR3 comprises 14 residues. J was trimmed by 2 bases and V by 10 bases; bases with no gene match: 7. The CDR3: CATTGAANTGELFF. In DNA, the CDR3 is TGTGCCACCACAGGGGCGGCTAACACCGGGGAGCTGTTTTTT.

V usage is TRBV29-1 and J usage is TRBJ2-6, with a possible D match to TRBD2 (5 bases). This CDR3 spans 13 amino acids. Germline CDR1 reads SQVTM; CDR2 reads ANQGSEA. V was pared by 3 bases and J by 2 bases, with 5 bases between. Here the CDR3 DNA reads TGCAGCGTTGACGGGGCTGGGGCCAACGTCCTGACTTTC. Its translation: CSVDGAGANVLTF.

This clonotype showed up many times. The chain employs TRBV12-3 or TRBV12-4 and TRBJ1-5, with D maybe TRBD1 (5 bases). CDR3 length: 16 residues. V dropped 6 bases and J dropped 2 bases, with 17 bases sitting between them. The CDR3 here is CASRKAGDVGNQPQHF. CDR3 nucleotide sequence: TGTGCCAGCAGAAAAGCGGGGGACGTGGGCAATCAGCCCCAGCATTTT.

This clonotype has ten or more counts. This rearrangement joins TRBV15 to TRBJ2-5; 9 bases align to TRBD2. V shed 3 bases, J shed 3 bases, and the junction held 11 bases outside the gene matches. Germline V CDR1 and CDR2: LNHNV, YYDKDF (reference sequence). CDR3 length: 17 residues. CDR3 sequence reads: CATSRASGIWGKETQYF. CDR3 sequence (DNA): TGTGCCACCAGCAGGGCTAGCGGGATTTGGGGGAAAGAGACCCAGTACTTC.

There are many counts of this clonotype. The J gene is TRBJ1-6, the V gene TRBV21-1. TRBV21-1 is recorded as a pseudogene. This CDR3 is 14 amino acids long. The CDR3 loop reads CASSKAEGNSPLHF. CDR3 nucleotides: TGTGCCAGCAGCAAAGCTGAAGGGAATTCACCCCTCCACTTT.

This clonotype was counted between two and nine times. This sequence joins TRBV29-1 and TRBJ2-5; maybe TRBD2 (5 bases). This CDR3 is built from 13 residues. From germline, CDR1 is SQVTM and CDR2 ANQGSEA. The V end was cut by 6 bases, the J end by 3 bases, with 14 bases between. CDR3 residues: CSVRTLNKETQYF. The CDR3 DNA is TGCAGCGTCCGGACTTTGAACAAAGAGACCCAGTACTTC.

This clonotype appeared a few times. V and J are TRBV6-2 or TRBV6-3 and TRBJ2-7; D not certain. The CDR3 sequence is 16 residues long. V was pared by 2 bases and J by 3 bases, with 17 bases between. CDR1 is MNHEY and CDR2 is SVGEGT in the germline V gene. The DNA for the CDR3 is TGTGCCAGCAGTTACGGGAACAGAACCTTAAGCTACGAGCAGTACTTC. Encoded protein: CASSYGNRTLSYEQYF.

The table lists this clonotype with many counts. The chain combines TRBV6-5 with TRBJ2-7; 8 nucleotides match TRBD2. The germline gives CDR1 MNHEY, CDR2 SVGAGI. The CDR3 is 14 residues long. V shed 1 base and J 5 bases; nucleotides not matched to a gene: 4. CDR3 DNA: TGTGCCAGCAGTTACTATAGCGGGACGAACGAGCAGTACTTC. Protein sequence: CASSYYSGTNEQYF.

The gene calls are TRBV20-1 and TRBJ2-2, with D hard to call. CDR1 is DFQATT, CDR2 SNEGSKA, per germline (reference sequence). V was pared by 3 bases and J by 6 bases, with 20 bases between. This CDR3 is built from 16 residues. Here the CDR3 DNA reads TGCAGTGCTAGGGCGGACGGCCCGGTGAGGCCCGGGGAGCTGTTTTTT. Translation: CSARADGPVRPGELFF.

This clonotype was detected ten times or more. V and J are TRBV29-1 and TRBJ2-5, with 10 bases matching TRBD2. Germline V gives CDR1 SQVTM, CDR2 ANQGSEA. J gave up 5 bases and V 6 bases, and 15 bases lay outside the gene matches. This CDR3 spans 16 amino acids. CDR3 loop: CSVGNGLAGAGETQYF. The CDR3 DNA is TGCAGCGTAGGAAATGGGCTAGCGGGAGCCGGTGAGACCCAGTACTTC.

V and J are TRBV20-1 and TRBJ2-3; 7 bases are shared with TRBD2. Germline V CDR1 and CDR2: DFQATT, SNEGSKA (reference sequence). With 5 bases clipped from V and 2 bases from J, the junction kept 10 bases outside the gene matches. This CDR3 region has 15 residues. CDR3 bases: TGCAGTGCTGGGAAAGCTAGCGGAACCACAGATACGCAGTATTTT. Its protein product is CSAGKASGTTDTQYF.

This clonotype was observed at least ten times. The gene calls are TRBV5-1 and TRBJ2-3; TRBD2 might be the D (6 bases). The CDR3 has 15 amino acids. The V and J ends lost 4 bases and 0 bases respectively, with 12 bases between them. Germline V gene lookup returns CDR1 SGHRS and CDR2 YFSETQ. The CDR3 DNA reads as TGCGCCAGCAGCCTGCTAGCGAGAAGCACAGATACGCAGTATTTT. Translation gives CASSLLARSTDTQYF.

The chain uses TRBV5-5 and TRBJ2-2, with 9 positions matching TRBD1. The CDR3 spans 16 residues. Per the germline V gene, CDR1 is SGHKS and CDR2 is YYEKEE (reference sequence). The junction had 6 bases not matched to a gene; V was cut back by 0 bases and J by 6 bases. The CDR3 loop reads CASSLVVTGGPGELFF. The DNA for the CDR3 is TGTGCCAGCAGCTTGGTCGTGACAGGGGGGCCCGGGGAGCTGTTTTTT.